This T cell receptor beta chain was sequenced in a study of blood T cell repertoires in COVID-19. About the study: Whether acute or convalescent, the COVID-19 samples came from the United States, Italy and Spain.

Adults between roughly 18 and 90 years of age took part from 20 to 25 US areas. Symptom resolution, clearance, or two negative PCRs marked the recovered donors of Cohort 3. Per the original methods: Using reference gene primer amplification, nucleated cell counts were estimated. This table comes from immunoSEQ multiplex PCR, and its TCRdb copy is limited to in-frame clones, with some not included. That table is the source of V, J and clone size, and D and trimming were worked out from the DNA. The profile shows roughly 330,000 clones, around 90% of them singletons. The origin of this receptor is a man aged 25 to 40 who had recovered from COVID-19. Sequenced sample: PBMCs or T cells enriched from blood (not recorded which).

DNA of the CDR3: TGCAGTGCTAGTGGACAGAGCTATGGCTACACCTTC. This gives the protein CSASGQSYGYTF. The V gene is TRBV20-1, the J gene TRBJ1-2; D is perhaps TRBD1 (6 bases). This CDR3 is 12 amino acids long. The V end lost 3 bases, the J end lost 4 bases, and 9 bases lay between the germline ends. Germline V gene sequence: CDR1 DFQATT, CDR2 SNEGSKA (reference sequence).